This T cell receptor (beta chain) is from a study of CXCR3-negative and CXCR3-positive naive CD8 T cells. At the level of the study: Overall TRB read output was some 140 million, and each library contained about 1.5 +/- 0.3 million reads. Whole-study results and caveats: After cryopreservation, CXCR3 expression dropped partially; most assays used fresh PBMCs. Against CXCR3-negative naive cells, CXCR3-positive naive cells showed more hydrophobic TRB CDR3s. Memory cells differed in TRBV-TRBJ usage, but naive CXCR3-negative and CXCR3-positive cells had similar usage. With surface CD5 comparable between naive subsets, TCR strength was estimated using properties derived from the TRB CDR3.

The authors prepared UMI-labeled TRB cDNA libraries by 5' RACE. TCRdb reanalyzed the 5' RACE reads and collapses them to one entry per CDR3 protein, without DNA. This specimen shows 50,000 or so distinct CDR3 sequences; the ten leading clones hold about 0.61%. The V gene's germline CDR1 is MDHEN and CDR2 SYDVKM. The CDR3 loop spans 15 amino acids. For this clonotype: Its antigen is unidentified.

The sequenced material came from naive CXCR3+ CD8+ T cells from blood. Subset of the sample: CD45RO-CCR7+CD27+CD95- naive CD8+ T cells expressing CXCR3 (TNR3+). J is TRBJ2-5 and V is TRBV28; as DNA is missing, the TRBD2 call by TCRdb cannot be tested. This TCR came from a human donor in good health. Some clones in this sample may be carry-over from other donors' samples. The CDR3 reads CASDTSGALGETQYF.